These 21 T cell receptor beta chains came from one sample sequenced in a study of blood T cell repertoires in COVID-19. Repertoires were generated with immunoSEQ multiplex PCR, while TCRdb's copy carries only in-frame clones and drops some. The profile shows 350,000 to 450,000 clones, 85% of them singletons. Sequencing used peripheral blood. Receptors were obtained from a young woman with acute or convalescent COVID-19.

The chain recombines TRBV24-1 with TRBJ2-7; 7 nucleotides match TRBD1. The germline V gene has CDR1 KGHDR and CDR2 SFDVKD. The CDR3 contains 15 residues. The ends lost 4 bases at V and 3 bases at J; junction bases unmatched: 8. Written as DNA, the CDR3 is TGTGCCACCAGTGACTCCAGACAGGGACACTACGAGCAGTACTTC. It translates to CATSDSRQGHYEQYF.

This clone was observed a single time. J is TRBJ2-7 and V is TRBV19, with D maybe TRBD2 (5 bases). V was cut by 6 bases and J by 5 bases, with 8 bases left in between. Germline values: CDR1 LNHDA, CDR2 SQIVND (reference sequence). The CDR3 is made up of 11 amino acids. The CDR3 loop is CASSLGDEQYF. CDR3 in DNA: TGTGCCAGTAGCCTGGGAGACGAGCAGTACTTC.

The V and J genes are TRBV5-4 and TRBJ2-7; D possibly corresponds to TRBD1 (6 bases). Trimming shortened V by 4 bases and J by 2 bases, and 13 bases separated the two germline ends. Germline V gives CDR1 SGHNT, CDR2 YYREEE (reference sequence). CDR3 length: 14 amino acids. CDR3 DNA: TGTGCCAGCAGCCCCGACAGGCTGACCTACGAGCAGTACTTC. This codes for CASSPDRLTYEQYF.

J is TRBJ2-5 and V is TRBV3-1 (or the pseudogene TRBV3-2); D may be TRBD2 (6 bases). With 2 bases removed from V and 2 bases from J, the gap between germline ends came to 12 bases. Germline CDR1 LGHDT, CDR2 YNNKEL (reference sequence). This CDR3 region has 15 residues. The CDR3 region is CASSQMVAVQETQYF. As DNA, the CDR3 is TGTGCCAGCAGCCAAATGGTAGCGGTACAAGAGACCCAGTACTTC.

The CDR3 region is CASSLEQGFYEQYF. The CDR3 DNA follows: TGTGCCAGCAGCTTAGAACAGGGTTTCTACGAGCAGTACTTC. V and J are TRBV11-2 and TRBJ2-7; the D gene is possibly TRBD1 (6 bases). Germline CDR1 and CDR2: SGHAT and FQNNGV. Trimming shortened V by 0 bases and J by 3 bases, and 9 bases separated the two germline ends. The CDR3 is 14 residues long.

The J gene is TRBJ1-5, the V gene TRBV5-6; D remains ambiguous. Germline lookup yields CDR1 SGHDT and CDR2 YYEEEE. The CDR3 is 15 residues long. The germline V and J ends were trimmed by 4 bases and 4 bases, with 15 bases remaining between them. CDR3 nucleotide sequence: TGTGCCAGCAGCAGGGCGGGGAGACGGAATCAGCCCCAGCATTTT. It specifies CASSRAGRRNQPQHF.

In regard to this clone: The junction and the germline gene differ at one end; a read error may be behind it. The chain combines TRBV5-6 with TRBJ2-5, with TRBD1 matching 7 bases. Germline V gene sequence: CDR1 SGHDT, CDR2 YYEEEE. The CDR3 is 14 residues long. The CDR3 DNA sequence: TGTGCCAGCAGCCGTAAAGGACAGGAAGAGTCCCAGTACTTC. As protein: CASSRKGQEESQYF.

The chain is built from TRBV6-5 and TRBJ1-6; D gene uncertain. V lost 10 bases and J lost 11, with 21 bases in between. Germline assignment: CDR1 MNHEY and CDR2 SVGAGI. The CDR3 runs 14 residues. The CDR3 nucleotides read TGTGCCACCCTGGAGAGGGTGGGAGGGACACCCCTCCACTTT. As protein: CATLERVGGTPLHF.

In its sample, this clone was seen once. CDR3 in amino acids: CASSVGTAYTDTQYF. The CDR3 nucleotides are TGTGCCAGCAGCGTAGGGACAGCTTACACAGATACGCAGTATTTT. The rearrangement uses TRBV9 and TRBJ2-3, with a tentative D call TRBD1 (6 bases). The V end was cut by 0 bases, the J end by 2 bases, with 10 bases between. Germline V gene lookup returns CDR1 SGDLS and CDR2 YYNGEE. CDR3 length equals 15 residues. Variable domain in full (rest from reference TRBV9 and TRBJ2-3): DSGVTQTPKHLITATGQRVTLRCSPRSGDLSVYWYQQSLDQGLQFLIQYYNGEERAKGNILERFSAQQFPDLHSELNLSSLELGDSALYFCASSVGTAYTDTQYFGPGTRLTVL.

V and J are TRBV9 and TRBJ1-1, with TRBD1 matching 11 bases. Germline V gene lookup returns CDR1 SGDLS and CDR2 YYNGEE. With V trimmed by 2 bases and J by 5 bases, 11 bases remained unmatched. The CDR3 consists of 17 residues. CDR3 in DNA: TGTGCCAGCAGCGTTTCCGGGACAGGGGGGCCAAGGACTGAAGCTTTCTTT. This codes for CASSVSGTGGPRTEAFF.

CDR3 amino acids: CASSTGQGNSYEQYF. In nucleotides, the CDR3 is TGTGCCAGCAGCACGGGACAGGGGAACTCCTACGAGCAGTACTTC. This sequence joins TRBV5-6 and TRBJ2-7; TRBD1 aligns across 10 bases. V gave up 4 bases and J gave up 0 bases; unmatched junction bases: 4. The germline V gene encodes CDR1 SGHDT and CDR2 YYEEEE. This CDR3 spans 15 amino acids.

V usage is TRBV5-1 and J usage is TRBJ1-6; 7 nucleotides agree with TRBD1. Germline loops: CDR1 SGHRS, CDR2 YFSETQ. V shed 4 bases and J 0 bases; nucleotides not matched to a gene: 4. The CDR3 totals 16 residues. The CDR3 region is CASSRGLSSYNSPLHF. CDR3 coding DNA: TGCGCCAGCAGCAGGGGGCTGAGCTCCTATAATTCACCCCTCCACTTT.

The rearrangement joins TRBV6-1 to TRBJ1-1; tentative D call: TRBD1 (6 bases). The CDR3 spans 13 residues. Trimming pared 2 bases from V and 11 bases from J, leaving 15 bases between. Germline V gene sequence: CDR1 MNHNS, CDR2 SASEGT. The CDR3 DNA reads TGTGCCAGCAGTGAACCCGACAGGTTGCGGGCTTTCTTT. This translates into CASSEPDRLRAFF.

The rearrangement uses TRBV6-5 and TRBJ2-7, with 8 bases that match TRBD2. Germline V gives CDR1 MNHEY, CDR2 SVGAGI. V was pared by 10 bases and J by 4 bases, with 9 bases of the junction left unmatched. The CDR3 has 13 residues. The CDR3 DNA sequence: TGTGCCACCATTGGGCTAGCGGGTTACGAGCAGTACTTC. This encodes CATIGLAGYEQYF.

This chain links TRBV5-4 with TRBJ1-2; 8 bases agree with TRBD1. The ends lost 0 bases at V and 5 bases at J; junction bases unmatched: 6. Germline-derived CDR1 and CDR2 are SGHNT and YYREEE (reference sequence). CDR3 length: 15 amino acids. The CDR3 is CASSLVGRGRYGYTF. Here the CDR3 DNA reads TGTGCCAGCAGCTTGGTAGGCAGGGGGCGGTATGGCTACACCTTC.

The chain recombines TRBV29-1 with TRBJ2-2; 7 positions agree with TRBD2. V lost 2 bases, J lost 2 bases, and 5 bases stayed unmatched. This CDR3 contains 15 residues. Germline CDR1 reads SQVTM; CDR2 reads ANQGSEA. This CDR3 is CSVELGTTNTGELFF. The CDR3 DNA reads as TGCAGCGTTGAACTCGGGACTACCAACACCGGGGAGCTGTTTTTT.

The rearrangement uses TRBV25-1 and TRBJ2-1; 12 bases agree with TRBD2. This CDR3 contains 17 residues. Germline CDR1 and CDR2: MGHDK and SYGVNS. V gave up 6 bases and J gave up 2 bases; unmatched junction bases: 8. CDR3 DNA: TGTGCCAGCAGGCTAGCGGGAGGGCCGTCCCCCTACAATGAGCAGTTCTTC. This codes for CASRLAGGPSPYNEQFF.

The chain couples TRBV6-2 or TRBV6-3 to TRBJ1-2; 8 bases map to TRBD1. Germline CDR1 MNHEY, CDR2 SVGEGT. CDR3 size: 14 residues. With V trimmed by 6 bases and J by 4 bases, 7 bases remained unmatched. The CDR3, as DNA: TGTGCCAGCAGCCCGACAGGGGTTGTCTATGGCTACACCTTC. Translated: CASSPTGVVYGYTF.

The rearrangement joins TRBV2 to TRBJ1-1; 8 bases line up with TRBD1. Germline V gene data show CDR1 as SNHLY and CDR2 as FYNNEI. V shed 1 base and J 7 bases; nucleotides not matched to a gene: 5. The CDR3 runs 14 residues. In DNA, the CDR3 is TGTGCCAGCAGTGAAGTTCAGGGGGCCGTTGAAGCTTTCTTT. Amino acids: CASSEVQGAVEAFF.

The chain couples TRBV5-4 to TRBJ2-7; TRBD2 aligns across 13 bases. CDR3 length: 15 amino acids. Unmatched junction bases numbered 7, after V lost 4 bases and J lost 6 bases. Germline CDR1 is SGHNT and CDR2 is YYREEE (reference sequence). The CDR3 sequence is CASSPSGLAGVEQYF. Here the CDR3 DNA reads TGTGCCAGCAGCCCCTCAGGACTAGCGGGGGTCGAGCAGTACTTC.

The V and J genes are TRBV9 and TRBJ2-2; 12 bases agree with TRBD1. The V gene's germline CDR1 is SGDLS and CDR2 YYNGEE. The length of the CDR3 is 17 residues. The junction had 11 bases not matched to a gene; V was cut back by 7 bases and J by 4 bases. This CDR3 is CASGLSGQGASTGELFF. DNA of the CDR3: TGTGCCAGCGGACTATCGGGACAGGGGGCGAGCACCGGGGAGCTGTTTTTT.